One T cell receptor beta chain is described in this entry. The antigen this receptor binds is unknown. Base-call qualities are not available, and no considerably larger clone is one nucleotide away. Donors were healthy HIV-negative adults with no recently reported acute infections or vaccinations. Every donor was a Caucasian adult residing in Nashville, Tennessee, USA. CD4+ T cells were enriched by magnetic negative selection, after which naive cells were positively selected on CD45RA and the negative fraction was taken as the memory subset. After blood collection by leukapheresis, PBMCs were isolated using Ficoll-Histopaque density gradient centrifugation and then cryopreserved in the vapor phase of liquid nitrogen. Analytical flow cytometry was used to check the purity and quantity of each magnetically sorted T cell population. Genomic DNA was isolated from every sorted fraction and measured by UV absorbance on a Nanodrop 2000c.

The source of the sample is a study of shared clonotypes between healthy human individuals (TCRdb year 2020). With respect to the entire study: The cohort included a few men and a couple of women between 18 and 49 years of age. To increase sequencing depth and limit assay-specific biases, different laboratories used diverse techniques to prepare libraries and sequence TCR repertoires. For each donor, CD4 naive and CD4 memory were each given three plates, CD8 naive was given two plates, and CD8 memory was given one plate. Blood TCR repertoires of several healthy adults were deeply sequenced to estimate repertoire size and the extent of clonotype sharing between individuals. Each donor's leukapheresis produced roughly between about 0.85 and 10 billion PBMCs.

TCR CDR3 regions were amplified from genomic DNA by multiplex PCR using the deep immunoSEQ assay. Genomic DNA extracted from each cell subset was distributed evenly over all wells of several immunoSEQ 96-well plates, and each plate served as one replicate. Each replicate PCR for sorted subsets received about 210 ng genomic DNA, equal to roughly 33,000 T cell genomes. Purified libraries were quantified with a Qubit 3.0 fluorometer, sized on a Bioanalyzer 2100, and re-quantified with the KAPA Library Quantification kit. A separate single-read 150-cycle Illumina NextSeq 550 flow cell was used to sequence each immunoSEQ 96-well plate. Concerning the study's data processing: Because the immunoSEQ output held only junctional sequences and lacked quality scores, the filtering could not match the filtering applied to full-length reads. Sequences were annotated with PyIR, a Python wrapper for IgBLAST v1.9, using IMGT germline references to assign V/J genes and CDR3. Reads were removed for weak V/J assignments (E-value above 1e-6), missing CDR3, stop codons, out-of-frame junctions, or ambiguous translated residues. A V3J clonotype was defined by an identical inferred V gene, J gene, and CDR3 amino acid sequence. To compute the percentage overlap between repertoires, the number of shared unique clonotypes was divided by the size of the smaller repertoire. Three approaches were used to assess repertoire richness: RTK rarefaction, the Chao1 estimator, and Recon v2.1 estimates of unobserved clonotypes. Generation probabilities were computed with OLGA for all TCRbeta clonotypes obtained by the gDNA method from four donors. Drawn from immuneACCESS, this table holds only the in-frame rearrangements with V and J called that TCRdb kept. Clones are partly lost; checked studies trace under half to an unresolved V gene and leave the rest unexplained. V, J and clone size derive from that table, while D and trimming were established from the DNA sequence. The sample table records approximately 2.1 million clones; more than 80% of these occur just once. The ten largest account for under 0.45% of the sample.

The paper's findings and limits, for the study overall: Clonotypes shared by all four sorted-subset donors showed higher generation probabilities than non-shared clonotypes. Only blood was sampled, and tissue TCR repertoires likely differ from those in blood. Across a handful of donors, around 5% of naive CD4, 3.5% of naive CD8, 2.3% of memory CD4, and 0.4% to 0.45% of memory CD8 clonotypes were shared. Rarefaction of sorted-subset datasets indicated incomplete sequencing despite the large sequencing depth. The small number of donors limited the genetic and exposure-history diversity represented. Naive subsets generally had larger estimated clonotype richness than memory subsets did. Pairwise subsampling indicated that sequencing depth was expected to affect the degree of clonotype sharing among donors.

The CDR3, cysteine through phenylalanine, is 13 amino acids long. Only the CDR3 part of the read is kept: 39 bases, read in frame from the first base. CDR1 SEHNR and CDR2 FQNEAQ were looked up in the germline V gene (reference sequence). Ends trimmed: V by 5 bases, J by 10 bases; bases unmatched to a gene: 8. Sequenced: naive CD4+ T cells from PBMCs. The cell subset or site tag for this specimen amounts to: CD45RA+ positively selected. This clonotype was obtained from a man aged 18 to 29 in good health. Some clones in this sample may be carry-over from other donors' samples. The V gene is TRBV7-9 and the J gene is TRBJ2-1, and 7 junctional nucleotides match TRBD2. The base sequence is TGTGCCAGCAGCCTACAGACTAGCAGGGAGCAGTTCTTC. Its protein is CASSLQTSREQFF.